The entry that follows covers one T cell receptor (beta chain) sequence. The antigen remains undetermined. Produced via immunoSEQ multiplex PCR; TCRdb's table is partial and in-frame only. The table includes 75,000 to 100,000 clones, roughly 90% detected once. The CDR3 contains 14 residues. V gave up 8 bases and J gave up 2 bases; unmatched junction bases: 6. Germline V gives CDR1 MNHEY, CDR2 SMNVEV (reference sequence). The data were obtained in a study of T cell responses to AZD1222 COVID-19 vaccine. Regarding the study as a whole: With dominance at 160-218 and 743-854, vaccine-associated CD4 TCRs spanned spike. Clonal diversity was possibly underestimated, and white British individuals and females predominated among donors. The study found Spike-specific TCR breadth and depth rose after two AZD1222 doses. Repertoire samples came only from after the peak T cell response.

Sequencing used peripheral blood, obtained on day 0 of AZD1222 vaccination. The receptor's source is an adult in good health. The rearrangement links TRBV27 to TRBJ1-3; TRBD1 aligns across 7 bases. CDR3 loop: CASRPQGAGNTIYF. DNA of the CDR3: TGTGCCAGCCGCCCTCAGGGGGCTGGAAACACCATATATTTT.